The 25 T cell receptor beta chains presented below share a single source sample, sequenced in a study of shared clonotypes between healthy human individuals. Method: immunoSEQ multiplex PCR; TCRdb's copy keeps in-frame clones and lacks some. The top ten hold 1% to 1.3% of the sample, which has 2 million to 2.5 million clones, about 95% seen once. Naive-designated CD8 cells lacked CD45RO, were positively enriched for CCR7, and omitted terminally differentiated effector memory CD45RA+ cells. The sequencing input was naive CD8+ T cells sorted from blood. The receptors were sampled from a man aged 18 to 35 in good health.

With regard to this clone: Other DNA variants within this sample encode the same CDR3. The chain joins TRBV27 to TRBJ1-5, with TRBD1 matching over 7 bases. The germline V gene has CDR1 MNHEY and CDR2 SMNVEV (reference sequence). J was trimmed by 4 bases and V by 3 bases; bases with no gene match: 3. The CDR3 sequence is 14 residues long. The DNA of the CDR3 is TGTGCCAGCAGTTTTTCAGGGGGTAATCAGCCCCAGCATTTT. This codes for CASSFSGGNQPQHF.

V gene TRBV29-1 combines with J gene TRBJ2-1, with 11 bases fitting TRBD2. Germline V gene lookup returns CDR1 SQVTM and CDR2 ANQGSEA. After removal of 0 bases from V and 6 bases from J, the junction contained 4 bases not matched to a gene. CDR3 length: 15 residues. The CDR3 coding sequence is TGCAGCGTTGAAGATGGACTAGCGGGCCGCAATGAGCAGTTCTTC. Protein sequence: CSVEDGLAGRNEQFF.

This clone has only one observation. V gene TRBV5-6 combines with J gene TRBJ1-1, with a tentative D call TRBD1 (5 bases). This CDR3 has 16 residues. Trimming stripped 0 bases from V and 4 bases from J, with 16 bases between. Germline V gene lookup returns CDR1 SGHDT and CDR2 YYEEEE. CDR3 in amino acids: CASSLAWGLDSTEAFF. The CDR3 DNA follows: TGTGCCAGCAGCTTGGCCTGGGGGTTGGATAGCACTGAAGCTTTCTTT.

V is TRBV7-9 and J is TRBJ2-3, with D maybe TRBD1 (6 bases). Germline-derived CDR1 and CDR2 are SEHNR and FQNEAQ (reference sequence). The V gene lost 4 bases and the J gene lost 0 bases, with 14 bases spanning the gap. The CDR3 runs 16 residues. The CDR3 is CASSSRGGGSTDTQYF. CDR3 sequence (DNA): TGTGCCAGCAGCTCCCGAGGGGGTGGTAGCACAGATACGCAGTATTTT.

As for this clone: The same CDR3 arises from other DNA sequences in this sample as well. This chain joins TRBV5-8 and TRBJ2-5; D is uncertain. The CDR3 is 11 residues long. Germline assignment: CDR1 SGHTS and CDR2 YDEGEE. The V gene lost 1 base and the J gene lost 5 bases, with 3 bases spanning the gap. The CDR3 loop reads CASSLIETQYF. DNA for the CDR3: TGTGCCAGCAGCTTGATCGAGACCCAGTACTTC.

The chain couples TRBV2 to TRBJ1-2; possibly TRBD1 for D (5 bases). From germline, CDR1 is SNHLY and CDR2 FYNNEI. Trimming pared 2 bases from V and 8 bases from J, leaving 15 bases between. The length of the CDR3 is 14 residues. CDR3 in amino acids: CASSEMGQIAGYTF. CDR3 coding DNA: TGTGCCAGCAGTGAAATGGGGCAGATTGCGGGCTACACCTTC.

The chain joins TRBV6-4 to TRBJ1-1; D gene unclear. Trimming stripped 8 bases from V and 1 base from J, with 14 bases between. This CDR3 has 14 amino acids. CDR1 MRHNA and CDR2 SNTAGT come from the germline V gene. The CDR3 nucleotides read TGTGCCAGCGAGGGCGGGCGGCGGAACACTGAAGCTTTCTTT. This encodes CASEGGRRNTEAFF.

This clone appeared once. The chain joins TRBV6-5 to TRBJ1-1; D possibly corresponds to TRBD1 (6 bases). Trimming shortened V by 8 bases and J by 2 bases, and 9 bases separated the two germline ends. The CDR3 covers 12 residues. Germline V lookup: CDR1 MNHEY, CDR2 SVGAGI. CDR3 DNA: TGTGCCAGCGAGGGGGTTAACACTGAAGCTTTCTTT. Translated: CASEGVNTEAFF.

The chain uses TRBV30 and TRBJ1-4; D gene unclear. This CDR3 is built from 12 residues. Germline values: CDR1 GTSNPN, CDR2 SVGIG (reference sequence). V lost 0 bases to trimming and J lost 11 bases, with 10 bases between them. DNA for the CDR3: TGTGCCTGGAGTGTACTTGAGACTAAACTGTTTTTT. Translated, it gives CAWSVLETKLFF.

The rearrangement uses TRBV4-1 and TRBJ1-5, with a possible D match to TRBD1 (5 bases). Germline V lookup: CDR1 MGHRA, CDR2 YSYEKL. The CDR3 is 14 amino acids. The V end was cut by 1 base, the J end by 7 bases, with 11 bases between. CDR3 coding DNA: TGCGCCAGCAGCCAAGCAGGGTCCGGGCAGCCCCAGCATTTT. This translates into CASSQAGSGQPQHF.

V and J are TRBV7-9 and TRBJ1-5; 12 nucleotides agree with TRBD1. The CDR3 totals 16 residues. V shed 4 bases, J shed 6 bases, and the junction held 7 bases outside the gene matches. CDR1 and CDR2 (germline): SEHNR, FQNEAQ (reference sequence). Written as DNA, the CDR3 is TGTGCCAGCAGCTCAAGTGGGACAGGGGGCGGTCAGCCCCAGCATTTT. Protein product: CASSSSGTGGGQPQHF.

This clone was found once. The chain combines TRBV6-1 with TRBJ2-7; D is unclear. CDR1 is MNHNS and CDR2 is SASEGT in the germline V gene. Trimming took off 1 base at V and 2 bases at J, with 9 bases between the two ends. The CDR3 spans 14 residues. The CDR3 DNA reads TGTGCCAGCAGTGAAGATGGGGAAGCCTACGAGCAGTACTTC. Residues: CASSEDGEAYEQYF.

The chain has TRBV7-9 and TRBJ1-2, with unresolved D. The CDR3 covers 16 residues. The V gene's germline CDR1 is SEHNR and CDR2 FQNEAQ (reference sequence). V was trimmed by 2 bases and J by 0 bases, leaving 13 bases between them. For the CDR3, the DNA is TGTGCCAGCAGCTTATTGAGGGCAACAGCTAACTATGGCTACACCTTC. Its translation is CASSLLRATANYGYTF.

This chain uses TRBV5-8 with TRBJ1-1; D is possibly TRBD1 (6 bases). Germline values: CDR1 SGHTS, CDR2 YDEGEE. V was shortened by 4 bases and J by 3 bases, with 13 bases between the two germline ends. There are 14 residues in the CDR3. DNA for the CDR3: TGTGCCAGCAGCCACAGGGATACGGACACTGAAGCTTTCTTT. Protein: CASSHRDTDTEAFF.

This clone showed up just once. This chain connects TRBV6-5 to TRBJ2-5; 7 bases match TRBD2. CDR3 length: 14 amino acids. V trimming: 11 bases; J trimming: 1 base; junction bases outside the gene matches: 10. CDR1 and CDR2 from the germline V gene are MNHEY and SVGAGI. Here the CDR3 DNA reads TGTGCCGTCTCGGAGTTAGCGGGCCAAGAGACCCAGTACTTC. This translates into CAVSELAGQETQYF.

Regarding this clone: Other DNA sequences in the same sample also yield this CDR3. This sequence joins TRBV5-6 and TRBJ1-1; D not resolved. From germline, CDR1 is SGHDT and CDR2 YYEEEE. Deletions cut 2 bases from V and 8 bases from J, with 7 bases between. This CDR3 comprises 11 residues. Here the CDR3 reads CASSLVGEAFF. In DNA, the CDR3 is TGTGCCAGCAGCTTAGTGGGCGAAGCTTTCTTT.

To note about this clone: Other DNA sequences of this sample code for an identical CDR3. This sequence joins TRBV7-9 and TRBJ2-7, with 7 nucleotides matching TRBD1. The trim removed 6 bases at V and 4 bases at J, leaving 3 bases unmatched. The germline V gene encodes CDR1 SEHNR and CDR2 FQNEAQ (reference sequence). The CDR3 consists of 12 residues. This chain's CDR3 is CASSSTGYEQYF. The CDR3 DNA follows: TGTGCCAGCAGTTCGACAGGGTACGAGCAGTACTTC.

V usage is TRBV19 and J usage is TRBJ2-7, with 10 nucleotides matching TRBD2. The CDR3 sequence is 13 residues long. V dropped 9 bases and J dropped 6; count of bases not matched to a gene: 8. Germline V gene data show CDR1 as LNHDA and CDR2 as SQIVND (reference sequence). The DNA of the CDR3 is TGTGCCAGCGGGGTAGCGGGAGGTGGCGAGCAGTACTTC. Translated: CASGVAGGGEQYF.

V and J are TRBV27 and TRBJ2-7, with TRBD1 matching over 7 bases. The CDR3 is 16 residues long. Germline assignment: CDR1 MNHEY and CDR2 SMNVEV (reference sequence). V lost 1 base and J lost 1; bases outside the gene matches: 7. CDR3 residues: CASSLFPGTVSYEQYF. For the CDR3, the DNA is TGTGCCAGCAGTTTATTCCCCGGGACAGTTTCCTACGAGCAGTACTTC.

For this clone: This same CDR3 is encoded by further DNA sequences in the sample. The CDR3 protein is CASSPGTDTQYF. The CDR3 DNA reads as TGTGCCAGCTCACCGGGCACAGATACGCAGTATTTT. The genes are TRBV18 and TRBJ2-3; D ambiguous. The CDR3 sequence is 12 residues long. The germline V and J ends were trimmed by 3 bases and 1 base, with 2 bases remaining between them. Germline CDR1 KGHSH, CDR2 LQKENI.

The rearrangement joins TRBV18 to TRBJ2-1, with no clear D. Trimming cost V 6 bases and J 1 base, with 13 bases left between them. Germline CDR1 is KGHSH and CDR2 is LQKENI. There are 15 residues in the CDR3. The CDR3 DNA reads TGTGCCAGCTCCCATACCAAGGATTCCTACAATGAGCAGTTCTTC. It is translated as CASSHTKDSYNEQFF.

This clone has just one count. This sequence joins TRBV6-5 and TRBJ1-2; a weak D match, TRBD1 (6 bases). V was pared by 3 bases and J by 4 bases, with 15 bases between. The CDR3 has 15 amino acids. CDR1 is MNHEY and CDR2 is SVGAGI in the germline V gene. The DNA of the CDR3 is TGTGCCAGCAGTTATGGGCGGGGAGGGGGCTATGGCTACACCTTC. Protein sequence: CASSYGRGGGYGYTF.

The rearrangement uses TRBV7-2 and TRBJ1-6; TRBD1 matches 7 bases. Trimming at V came to 5 bases and at J to 6 bases, leaving 10 bases not matched to a gene. This CDR3 has 16 residues. The V gene's germline CDR1 is SGHTA and CDR2 FQGNSA. In DNA form, the CDR3 reads TGTGCCAGCAGCCCACGGGGGACAGCATTTAATTCACCCCTCCACTTT. As protein: CASSPRGTAFNSPLHF.

The CDR3: CASSQKWQGGPYEQYF. The CDR3 region has the DNA TGTGCCAGCAGCCAGAAATGGCAGGGTGGGCCCTACGAGCAGTACTTC. The genes are TRBV4-2 and TRBJ2-7, with a tentative D call TRBD1 (5 bases). The germline V gene has CDR1 LGHNA and CDR2 YNFKEQ. The CDR3 spans 16 residues. Trimming shortened V by 3 bases and J by 2 bases, and 17 bases separated the two germline ends.

This chain joins TRBV10-2 and TRBJ1-2; the match to TRBD1 covers 7 bases. The V segment lost 3 bases and the J segment 1 base; nucleotides outside the gene matches: 11. The CDR3 is 17 amino acids. CDR1 and CDR2 (germline): WSHSY, SAAADI. The CDR3 DNA reads as TGCGCCAGCAGTGAAGGGAGACAGGGATACTTTAACTATGGCTACACCTTC. It specifies CASSEGRQGYFNYGYTF.